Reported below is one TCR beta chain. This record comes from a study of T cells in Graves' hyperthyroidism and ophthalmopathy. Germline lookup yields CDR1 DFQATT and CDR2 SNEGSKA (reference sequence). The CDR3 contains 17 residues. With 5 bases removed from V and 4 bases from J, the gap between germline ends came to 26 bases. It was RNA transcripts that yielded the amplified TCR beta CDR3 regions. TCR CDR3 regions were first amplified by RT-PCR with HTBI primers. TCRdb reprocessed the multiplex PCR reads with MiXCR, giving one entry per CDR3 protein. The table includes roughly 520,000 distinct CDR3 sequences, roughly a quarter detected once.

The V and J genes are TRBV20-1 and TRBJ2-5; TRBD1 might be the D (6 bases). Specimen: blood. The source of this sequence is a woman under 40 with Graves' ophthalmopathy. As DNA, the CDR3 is TGCAGTGCTGATGGAAATCAGGACAGTAAAGTCCGAGAGACCCAGTACTTC. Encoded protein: CSADGNQDSKVRETQYF.